Presented here are 5 T cell receptor beta chains from one specimen sequenced in a study of blood T cell repertoires in COVID-19. Clones were read by immunoSEQ multiplex PCR, and TCRdb kept only the in-frame ones, dropping some. The sample has 60,000 to 75,000 clones; roughly 85% are singletons. The sample was peripheral blood. These receptors were collected from a woman aged 80 or older with active or convalescent COVID-19.

J is TRBJ1-2 and V is TRBV5-6; D is possibly TRBD1 (6 bases). The CDR3 has 16 amino acids. Trimming removed 5 bases from V and 5 bases from J, with 22 bases in between. Germline V lookup: CDR1 SGHDT, CDR2 YYEEEE. The CDR3 DNA sequence: TGTGCCAGCAGTCCAAGACGGGGGGGCGGCATATATGGCTACACCTTC. As protein: CASSPRRGGGIYGYTF.

The rearrangement joins TRBV23-1 to TRBJ1-2; D may be TRBD1 (5 bases). TRBV23-1 is known as an ORF, though its function is uncertain. Between the trimmed V and J ends, which lost 5 bases and 4 bases, there was a span of 11 bases. The length of the CDR3 is 13 residues. The CDR3 region is CASSMGHFYGYTF. In DNA form, the CDR3 reads TGCGCCAGCAGTATGGGGCACTTCTATGGCTACACCTTC.

The chain uses TRBV29-1 and TRBJ2-5, with 7 bases lining up with TRBD1. This CDR3 contains 12 residues. V was clipped by 4 bases and J by 3 bases; unmatched bases: 2. CDR1 is SQVTM and CDR2 is ANQGSEA in the germline V gene. CDR3 sequence (DNA): TGCAGCGTTGGACAGGGAGAAGAGACCCAGTACTTC. Translation: CSVGQGEETQYF.

The CDR3 is CAATGPWGDTQYF. CDR3 nucleotides: TGTGCCGCCACAGGGCCCTGGGGAGATACGCAGTATTTT. The J gene is TRBJ2-3, the V gene TRBV30; tentative D call: TRBD1 (6 bases). Trimming removed 8 bases from V and 5 bases from J, with 17 bases in between. This CDR3 is 13 amino acids long. Germline-derived CDR1 and CDR2 are GTSNPN and SVGIG (reference sequence).

The rearrangement joins TRBV19 to TRBJ1-1; no definite D call. V was shortened by 5 bases and J by 0 bases, with 13 bases between the two germline ends. CDR3 length: 15 residues. The germline V gene encodes CDR1 LNHDA and CDR2 SQIVND (reference sequence). The CDR3 sequence: CASSPPTGMNTEAFF. DNA for the CDR3: TGTGCCAGTAGTCCACCGACGGGGATGAACACTGAAGCTTTCTTT.